Each of the 24 T cell receptor beta chains below was sequenced from the same sample in a study of blood T cell repertoires in COVID-19. Some clones are missing from TCRdb's copy, which holds only in-frame ones; the method was immunoSEQ multiplex PCR. The repertoire holds 100,000 to 130,000 clones, about two thirds seen once, with roughly 2% in the top ten. Sequenced input: peripheral blood. The receptors derive from a middle-aged woman with acute or convalescent COVID-19.

V and J are TRBV6-6 and TRBJ2-1, with D perhaps TRBD2 (6 bases). Germline V lookup: CDR1 MNHNY, CDR2 SVGAGI (reference sequence). Trimming left V 5 bases short and J 7 bases short, with 18 bases between. The CDR3 has 15 residues. CDR3 nucleotides: TGTGCCAGCAGTATCCTAGGCGGGAACGGAAATGAGCAGTTCTTC. Protein: CASSILGGNGNEQFF.

As DNA, the CDR3 is TGTGCCAGCTCACCACGCGTAGGGGCCCAAGAGACCCAGTACTTC. It is translated as CASSPRVGAQETQYF. The V and J genes are TRBV18 and TRBJ2-5; D might be TRBD1 (5 bases). The CDR3 consists of 15 residues. Per the germline V gene, CDR1 is KGHSH and CDR2 is LQKENI. V lost 1 base and J 1 base, leaving 10 bases between the germline ends.

V and J are TRBV11-3 and TRBJ2-5, with TRBD1 as a possible D gene (5 bases). The CDR3 covers 15 residues. The V gene's germline CDR1 is SGHNT and CDR2 YENEEA. V shed 1 base and J shed 0 bases, with 9 bases lying between them. In DNA form, the CDR3 reads TGTGCCAGCAGCTTAGCACCCAGGGACCAAGAGACCCAGTACTTC. Its translation is CASSLAPRDQETQYF.

In this sample, this clone turned up a few times. The genes are TRBV6-5 and TRBJ1-1; tentatively, D is TRBD1 (6 bases). Germline lookup yields CDR1 MNHEY and CDR2 SVGAGI. The CDR3 length is 13 residues. Trimming removed 11 bases from V and 2 bases from J, with 15 bases in between. CDR3: CASAGQFNTEAFF. The CDR3 nucleotides read TGTGCCTCCGCCGGACAGTTTAACACTGAAGCTTTCTTT.

The chain is built from TRBV18 and TRBJ2-3, with TRBD1 matching over 7 bases. Germline CDR1 reads KGHSH; CDR2 reads LQKENI. The CDR3 extends over 13 amino acids. V lost 6 bases to trimming and J lost 6 bases; unmatched junction nucleotides: 6. The CDR3 reads CASSGPRGDTQYF. The CDR3 coding sequence is TGTGCCAGCTCCGGTCCCAGGGGGGATACGCAGTATTTT.

This chain joins TRBV4-3 and TRBJ1-2; no reliable D call. The CDR3 runs to 16 residues. V lost 1 base and J lost 2, with 14 bases in between. Germline-derived CDR1 and CDR2 are LGHNA and YSLEER. Here the CDR3 reads CASSQGPQVANYGYTF. The CDR3 DNA reads TGCGCCAGCAGCCAAGGTCCGCAGGTTGCAAACTATGGCTACACCTTC.

This clone was seen only once. J is TRBJ2-4 and V is TRBV2, with TRBD1 matching over 10 bases. V lost 8 bases to trimming and J lost 7 bases; unmatched junction nucleotides: 5. This CDR3 has 13 amino acids. The germline V gene has CDR1 SNHLY and CDR2 FYNNEI. Here the CDR3 DNA reads TGTGCCAGCGGTGGACAGGGGGGGAACATTCAGTACTTC. It specifies CASGGQGGNIQYF.

The chain has TRBV3-1 (or the pseudogene TRBV3-2) and TRBJ2-5, with 9 bases lining up with TRBD2. This CDR3 contains 12 residues. The V gene's germline CDR1 is LGHDT and CDR2 YNNKEL (reference sequence). The CDR3 sequence is CRRGGRGETQYF. CDR3 coding DNA: TGTAGGCGGGGGGGCCGGGGAGAGACCCAGTACTTC.

As regards this clone: One end of the junction fails to match germline, which may point to a read error. This chain uses TRBV15 with TRBJ1-1; D uncertain. The CDR3 runs 15 residues. Germline V gene sequence: CDR1 LNHNV, CDR2 YYDKDF (reference sequence). CDR3 region: CATSRDTSLTVKLVF. Here the CDR3 DNA reads TGTGCCACCAGCAGAGATACAAGTTTAACAGTAAAACTTGTCTTT.

This clone was detected once. The V call is TRBV5-1, the J call TRBJ2-2; perhaps TRBD2 as D (7 bases). V was pared by 0 bases and J by 2 bases, with 11 bases between. CDR1 SGHRS and CDR2 YFSETQ come from the germline V gene. The CDR3 covers 16 residues. The CDR3 DNA is TGCGCCAGCAGCTTGGCTCGGGGGGCCAACACCGGGGAGCTGTTTTTT. Amino acids: CASSLARGANTGELFF.

The genes are TRBV3-1 (or the pseudogene TRBV3-2) and TRBJ1-1; 8 positions agree with TRBD1. CDR3 size: 15 residues. Germline CDR1 LGHDT, CDR2 YNNKEL (reference sequence). V gave up 10 bases and J gave up 1 base; unmatched junction bases: 11. The DNA of the CDR3 is TGTGCCACCAAAGACAGGGGATCAGGGAACACTGAAGCTTTCTTT. Translation: CATKDRGSGNTEAFF.

Only a few counts were recorded for this clone. The chain has TRBV6-5 and TRBJ2-3; possible D gene TRBD2, 5 bases. This CDR3 is 14 amino acids long. CDR1 and CDR2 (germline): MNHEY, SVGAGI. Trimming stripped 7 bases from V and 0 bases from J, with 11 bases between. The CDR3 coding sequence is TGTGCCAGCACAGCGGACCTTAGCACAGATACGCAGTATTTT. Encoded protein: CASTADLSTDTQYF.

The chain joins TRBV5-1 to TRBJ2-5; perhaps TRBD1 as D (6 bases). The CDR3 has 15 residues. V was cut by 0 bases and J by 2 bases, with 11 bases left in between. Germline loops: CDR1 SGHRS, CDR2 YFSETQ. Here the CDR3 reads CASSLVGQRQETQYF. CDR3 nucleotides: TGCGCCAGCAGCTTGGTTGGACAGCGGCAAGAGACCCAGTACTTC.

V gene TRBV18 combines with J gene TRBJ2-7; D ambiguous. The germline V gene encodes CDR1 KGHSH and CDR2 LQKENI. V lost 3 bases and J lost 0, with 6 bases in between. This CDR3 is 13 amino acids long. This CDR3 is CASSPPSSYEQYF. CDR3 nucleotide sequence: TGTGCCAGCTCACCCCCCAGCTCCTACGAGCAGTACTTC.

Only a few counts were recorded for this clone. The V gene is TRBV28, the J gene TRBJ1-1; TRBD1 matches at 8 bases. CDR3 length: 13 residues. V gave up 8 bases and J gave up 1 base; unmatched junction bases: 3. The germline V gene encodes CDR1 MDHEN and CDR2 SYDVKM. The CDR3 is CASGQGANTEAFF. The CDR3 DNA reads as TGTGCCAGCGGGCAGGGGGCGAACACTGAAGCTTTCTTT.

The genes are TRBV30 and TRBJ1-5; tentatively, D is TRBD1 (5 bases). This CDR3 spans 14 amino acids. V was trimmed by 5 bases and J by 6 bases, leaving 17 bases between them. Germline V lookup: CDR1 GTSNPN, CDR2 SVGIG (reference sequence). CDR3 loop: CAWSSRGGTQPQHF. CDR3 DNA: TGTGCCTGGTCTAGCCGGGGGGGAACTCAGCCCCAGCATTTT.

As DNA, the CDR3 is TGTGCCAGCAGCGCGGGAGGGGGCGAGGTGAATGAGCAGTTCTTC. This sequence encodes CASSAGGGEVNEQFF. The rearrangement uses TRBV7-6 and TRBJ2-1; 9 bases fit TRBD2. The germline V gene has CDR1 SGHVS and CDR2 FNYEAQ. This CDR3 is 15 amino acids long. V dropped 5 bases and J dropped 7; count of bases not matched to a gene: 9.

The CDR3 DNA reads as TGTGCCAGCAGCCAAGATGGGCAGGGAGGCGATGAGCAGTTCTTC. The encoded protein is CASSQDGQGGDEQFF. V and J are TRBV3-1 (or the pseudogene TRBV3-2) and TRBJ2-1, with D possibly matching TRBD2 (6 bases). Per the germline V gene, CDR1 is LGHDT and CDR2 is YNNKEL (reference sequence). V lost 0 bases to trimming and J lost 8 bases, with 14 bases between them. The CDR3 covers 15 residues.

The chain links TRBV14 to TRBJ1-1; TRBD1 matches at 9 bases. Germline-derived CDR1 and CDR2 are SGHDN and FVKESK. The CDR3 is 17 amino acids. V lost 2 bases and J lost 7; bases outside the gene matches: 14. In DNA form, the CDR3 reads TGTGCCAGCAGCCAACTGCTTGTAACAGGGGGCGACGGTGAAGCTTTCTTT. As protein: CASSQLLVTGGDGEAFF. The variable domain in full, with the rest retrieved from reference TRBV14 and TRBJ1-1, is EAGVTQFPSHSVIEKGQTVTLRCDPISGHDNLYWYRRVMGKEIKFLLHFVKESKQDESGMPNNRFLAERTGGTYSTLKVQPAELEDSGVYFCASSQLLVTGGDGEAFFGQGTRLTVV.

The genes are TRBV20-1 and TRBJ1-6, with 10 positions matching TRBD1. CDR3 length: 14 residues. Germline V gene sequence: CDR1 DFQATT, CDR2 SNEGSKA (reference sequence). V lost 3 bases, J lost 9 bases, and 5 bases stayed unmatched. The CDR3 DNA reads TGCAGTGCTAGTAGGGGGGACAGGGGTTCACCCCTCCACTTT. It specifies CSASRGDRGSPLHF.

This chain uses TRBV30 with TRBJ1-2, with D possibly matching TRBD1 (5 bases). V shed 4 bases and J shed 4 bases, with 16 bases lying between them. The CDR3 loop spans 14 amino acids. Germline CDR1 and CDR2: GTSNPN and SVGIG (reference sequence). The CDR3 bases are TGTGCCTGGATGAGGCACAGGACAAGCTATGGCTACACCTTC. This sequence encodes CAWMRHRTSYGYTF.

In its sample, this clone was seen once. The chain couples TRBV18 to TRBJ1-1; 7 bases fit TRBD1. The J segment lost 3 bases and the V segment lost 3 bases, leaving 10 bases of the junction unmatched. The CDR3 is made up of 16 amino acids. In germline, CDR1 is KGHSH, CDR2 LQKENI. In nucleotides, the CDR3 is TGTGCCAGCTCACCGGACAGGAGCTTAACACACACTGAAGCTTTCTTT. Translation: CASSPDRSLTHTEAFF.

This chain uses TRBV11-2 with TRBJ2-7; D perhaps matches TRBD2 (6 bases). This CDR3 is built from 13 residues. Trimming removed 2 bases at V and 5 bases at J, with 10 bases between. Germline V gene data show CDR1 as SGHAT and CDR2 as FQNNGV. The CDR3 DNA reads TGTGCCAGCAGCTTAAGATCGGGGGACGAGCAGTACTTC. Translating it yields CASSLRSGDEQYF.

The CDR3 bases are TGCGCCAGCACACAGGGGGGTGGCACTGAAGCTTTCTTT. Translating gives CASTQGGGTEAFF. The genes are TRBV5-1 and TRBJ1-1; 8 bases fit TRBD1. The V gene end was trimmed by 6 bases and the J gene end by 4 bases; junction bases not matched to a gene: 5. The germline V gene encodes CDR1 SGHRS and CDR2 YFSETQ. The CDR3 runs to 13 residues.